This TCR beta chain is drawn from a study of human T cells and chemical hapten exposure. One entry per CDR3 protein results from TCRdb running MiXCR on the RACE reads. The sample lists approximately 84,000 distinct CDR3 sequences; roughly 11% were seen once. The CDR3 runs to 14 residues. V gave up 5 bases and J gave up 3 bases, with 13 bases separating them. Germline lookup yields CDR1 SGHAT and CDR2 FQNNGV. The sample's time point: patch test 2, 6 weeks after DPC sensitization. Treatment reported: therapeutic diphenylcyclopropenone sensitization with weekly scalp DPC. This rearrangement joins TRBV11-2 to TRBJ1-1; D is ambiguous. The sample here was whole blood, taken in connection with sensitization to the hapten diphenylcyclopropenone (DPC). This sequence originates from a man between 18 and 29 years old with alopecia areata. Some clones in this sample may be carry-over from other donors' samples. The CDR3 DNA sequence: TGTGCCAGCAGCCCGTACTACTGGGACACTGAAGCTTTCTTT. Its translation is CASSPYYWDTEAFF.